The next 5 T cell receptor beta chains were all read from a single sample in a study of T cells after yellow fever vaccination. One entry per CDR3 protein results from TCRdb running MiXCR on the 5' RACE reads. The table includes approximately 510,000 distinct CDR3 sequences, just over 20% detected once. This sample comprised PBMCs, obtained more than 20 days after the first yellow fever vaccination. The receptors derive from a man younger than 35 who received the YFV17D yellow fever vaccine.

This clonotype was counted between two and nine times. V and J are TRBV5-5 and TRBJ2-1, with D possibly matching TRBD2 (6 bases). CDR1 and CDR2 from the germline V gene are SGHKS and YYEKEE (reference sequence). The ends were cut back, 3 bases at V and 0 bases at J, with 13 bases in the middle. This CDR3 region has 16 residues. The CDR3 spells CASSWGLESSYNEQFF. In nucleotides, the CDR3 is TGTGCCAGCAGCTGGGGACTCGAAAGCTCCTACAATGAGCAGTTCTTC.

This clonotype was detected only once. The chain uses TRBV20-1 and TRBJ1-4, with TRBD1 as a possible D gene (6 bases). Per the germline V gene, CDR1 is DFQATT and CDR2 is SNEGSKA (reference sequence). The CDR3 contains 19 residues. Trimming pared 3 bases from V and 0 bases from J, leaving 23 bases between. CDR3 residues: CSASSAPRGLLATNEKLFF. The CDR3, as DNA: TGCAGTGCTAGCTCGGCTCCCAGGGGACTTCTTGCAACTAATGAAAAACTGTTTTTT.

CDR3 bases: TGTGCCAGCAGCTTTGTCGCGGGGGGAAACACCGGGGAGCTGTTTTTT. Its protein product is CASSFVAGGNTGELFF. V is TRBV7-3 and J is TRBJ2-2, with 8 bases that match TRBD2. The germline gives CDR1 SGHTA, CDR2 FQGTGA. This CDR3 comprises 16 residues. J lost 2 bases, V lost 3 bases, and 5 bases had no gene match.

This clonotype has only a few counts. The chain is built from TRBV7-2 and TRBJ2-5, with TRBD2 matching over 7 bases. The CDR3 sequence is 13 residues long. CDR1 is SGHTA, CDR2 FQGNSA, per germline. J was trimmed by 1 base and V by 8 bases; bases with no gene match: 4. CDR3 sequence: CASRSGGQETQYF. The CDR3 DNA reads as TGTGCCAGCCGCTCGGGGGGCCAAGAGACCCAGTACTTC.

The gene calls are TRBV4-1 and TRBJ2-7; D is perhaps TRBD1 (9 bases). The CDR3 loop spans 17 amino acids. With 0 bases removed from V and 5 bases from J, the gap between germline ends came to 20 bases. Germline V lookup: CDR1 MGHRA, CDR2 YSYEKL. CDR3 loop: CASSQDRGGQGDDEQYV. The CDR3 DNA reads TGCGCCAGCAGCCAAGACCGGGGGGGACAGGGTGACGACGAGCAGTACGTC.